These 29 T cell receptor beta chains were all obtained from the same sample, sequenced in a study of lymphopenia after photon versus proton radiotherapy. Generated by immunoSEQ multiplex PCR, the TCRdb table keeps only in-frame clones and is missing some. Of about 40,000 clones listed, more than 70% are singletons. The sample consisted of peripheral blood, taken from a patient treated with proton-based radiotherapy. These receptors were obtained from a woman aged 70-85 years with pancreatic cancer. Some clones in this sample may be carry-over from other donors' samples.

V gene TRBV19 combines with J gene TRBJ1-3, with D perhaps matching TRBD1 (6 bases). This CDR3 has 15 amino acids. Per germline, CDR1 LNHDA and CDR2 SQIVND (reference sequence). The germline V and J ends were trimmed by 6 bases and 2 bases, with 14 bases remaining between them. CDR3 protein: CASRTQGGPGNTIYF. As DNA, the CDR3 is TGTGCCAGTAGGACACAGGGTGGGCCTGGAAACACCATATATTTT.

The chain is built from TRBV11-2 and TRBJ2-7, with unresolved D. The CDR3 runs 13 residues. Germline V gene data show CDR1 as SGHAT and CDR2 as FQNNGV. Trimming shortened V by 1 base and J by 6 bases, and 10 bases separated the two germline ends. DNA for the CDR3: TGTGCCAGCAGCTTAGGTGGTAGCTTCGAGCAGTACTTC. Translating it yields CASSLGGSFEQYF.

The chain uses TRBV2 and TRBJ1-1, with D possibly being TRBD1 (5 bases). V was pared by 6 bases and J by 0 bases, with 8 bases between. CDR3 size: 13 residues. Germline CDR1 SNHLY, CDR2 FYNNEI. The DNA of the CDR3 is TGTGCCAGCAGGGCAGGGATGAACACTGAAGCTTTCTTT. Encoded protein: CASRAGMNTEAFF. Complete variable domain (other parts from reference TRBV2 and TRBJ1-1): EPEVTQTPSHQVTQMGQEVILRCVPISNHLYFYWYRQILGQKVEFLVSFYNNEISEKSEIFDDQFSVERPDGSNFTLKIRSTKLEDSAMYFCASRAGMNTEAFFGQGTRLTVV.

The CDR3 region has the DNA TGCGCCAGCAGTGAGCCGGAGTCCGGAGATACGCAGTATTTT. As protein: CASSEPESGDTQYF. The chain has TRBV10-1 and TRBJ2-3; D not resolved. The CDR3 runs to 14 residues. Germline V lookup: CDR1 WNHNN, CDR2 SYGVQD (reference sequence). V was pared by 2 bases and J by 5 bases, with 11 bases between.

This chain connects TRBV27 to TRBJ1-5; TRBD1 matches at 9 bases. CDR1 and CDR2 (germline): MNHEY, SMNVEV (reference sequence). V was pared by 6 bases and J by 0 bases, with 9 bases of the junction left unmatched. This CDR3 region has 17 residues. In DNA, the CDR3 is TGTGCCAGCAGAAAACAGGGGGCGGTCAGTAGCAATCAGCCCCAGCATTTT. Its protein is CASRKQGAVSSNQPQHF.

This clone was picked up a small number of times. A far larger clone is off by one base, so a read error is likely. The sample has other DNA sequences that encode this CDR3 too. The chain uses TRBV7-9 and TRBJ1-1; D is perhaps TRBD1 (6 bases). CDR1 and CDR2 from the germline V gene are SEHNR and FQNEAQ (reference sequence). CDR3 length: 14 amino acids. CDR3 sequence: CASSHRTENTEAFF. Here the CDR3 DNA reads TGCGCCAGCAGCCATCGGACAGAGAACACTGAAGCTTTCTTT.

This chain uses TRBV11-2 with TRBJ2-1, with 8 positions matching TRBD2. This CDR3 spans 15 amino acids. Germline CDR1 reads SGHAT; CDR2 reads FQNNGV. The J segment lost 0 bases and the V segment lost 6 bases, leaving 4 bases of the junction unmatched. The CDR3 loop is CASSRSGSSYNEQFF. In DNA, the CDR3 is TGTGCCAGCAGTCGCAGCGGGAGCTCCTACAATGAGCAGTTCTTC.

V gene TRBV7-8 combines with J gene TRBJ1-4; D gene uncertain. The CDR3 totals 15 residues. V lost 5 bases and J lost 0, with 10 bases in between. Looked up from germline, CDR1 is SGHVS and CDR2 is FQNEAQ. The CDR3 nucleotides read TGTGCCAGCAGCCCGTCGATTGCAACTAATGAAAAACTGTTTTTT. Its translation is CASSPSIATNEKLFF.

The chain joins TRBV6-5 to TRBJ2-1; 9 bases map to TRBD2. The CDR3 is 15 amino acids. CDR1 is MNHEY, CDR2 SVGAGI, per germline. V lost 1 base and J lost 2; bases outside the gene matches: 0. The CDR3 protein is CASSYLAGAYNEQFF. Written as DNA, the CDR3 is TGTGCCAGCAGTTACTTAGCGGGGGCCTACAATGAGCAGTTCTTC.

V usage is TRBV5-4 and J usage is TRBJ2-1, with TRBD2 matching over 8 bases. After removal of 3 bases from V and 8 bases from J, the junction contained 7 bases not matched to a gene. The germline CDR1 and CDR2 sequences are SGHNT and YYREEE (reference sequence). The CDR3 is made up of 14 amino acids. In DNA, the CDR3 is TGTGCCAGCAGCTCCGGACTAGCTGGACATGAGCAGTTCTTC. Protein sequence: CASSSGLAGHEQFF.

The V call is TRBV5-1, the J call TRBJ2-1; 8 bases align to TRBD1. The V segment lost 4 bases and the J segment 2 bases; nucleotides outside the gene matches: 2. Germline loops: CDR1 SGHRS, CDR2 YFSETQ. This CDR3 is 14 amino acids long. The CDR3 protein is CASSGGQAYNEQFF. The CDR3 nucleotides read TGCGCCAGCAGCGGGGGACAGGCCTACAATGAGCAGTTCTTC.

The chain carries TRBV7-2 and TRBJ1-4; 8 bases are a match to TRBD1. The CDR3 runs to 16 residues. Germline V lookup: CDR1 SGHTA, CDR2 FQGNSA. Trimming at V came to 1 base and at J to 8 bases, leaving 9 bases not matched to a gene. In DNA, the CDR3 is TGTGCCAGCAGCTTAGGGGGACAGGCAATTGGCGAAAAACTGTTTTTT. It specifies CASSLGGQAIGEKLFF.

The rearrangement links TRBV6-1 to TRBJ1-1; D uncertain. CDR3 length equals 13 residues. Germline CDR1 and CDR2: MNHNS and SASEGT. Between the trimmed V and J ends, which lost 8 bases and 5 bases, there was a span of 15 bases. CDR3 residues: CASVSPLGTEAFF. CDR3 sequence (DNA): TGTGCCAGCGTTAGTCCCCTTGGAACTGAAGCTTTCTTT.

This chain links TRBV7-8 with TRBJ1-4; possibly TRBD1 for D (6 bases). V lost 5 bases and J 14 bases, leaving 18 bases between the germline ends. Germline V gene data show CDR1 as SGHVS and CDR2 as FQNEAQ. The CDR3 extends over 13 amino acids. The CDR3 sequence: CASSTSTGRRLFF. CDR3 sequence (DNA): TGTGCCAGCAGCACCAGTACAGGGCGACGTCTGTTTTTT.

The chain joins TRBV18 to TRBJ2-2; 8 bases match TRBD1. The CDR3 contains 15 residues. V trimming: 6 bases; J trimming: 4 bases; junction bases outside the gene matches: 7. Looked up from germline, CDR1 is KGHSH and CDR2 is LQKENI. The CDR3 spells CASSPGQEGTGELFF. DNA of the CDR3: TGTGCCAGCTCGCCGGGACAGGAGGGCACCGGGGAGCTGTTTTTT.

The chain uses TRBV5-1 and TRBJ1-2; 9 nucleotides align to TRBD1. CDR1 and CDR2 from the germline V gene are SGHRS and YFSETQ. V shed 4 bases and J 3 bases; nucleotides not matched to a gene: 7. The CDR3 consists of 15 residues. The CDR3 sequence: CASSLEGQGDYGYTF. Here the CDR3 DNA reads TGCGCCAGCAGCCTCGAGGGACAGGGAGACTATGGCTACACCTTC.

The V call is TRBV5-1, the J call TRBJ2-7; 12 bases fit TRBD1. Germline trimming cut 4 bases from V and 5 bases from J; bases unmatched to any gene: 4. Germline lookup yields CDR1 SGHRS and CDR2 YFSETQ. The CDR3 sequence is 14 residues long. CDR3 sequence reads: CASSAGQGADEQYF. CDR3 DNA: TGCGCCAGCAGCGCGGGACAGGGGGCAGACGAGCAGTACTTC. Together with reference TRBV5-1 and TRBJ2-7, the CDR3 gives the full variable domain: KAGVTQTPRYLIKTRGQQVTLSCSPISGHRSVSWYQQTPGQGLQFLFEYFSETQRNKGNFPGRFSGRQFSNSRSEMNVSTLELGDSALYLCASSAGQGADEQYFGPGTRLTVT.

The chain links TRBV19 to TRBJ1-1; perhaps TRBD1 as D (6 bases). The CDR3 sequence is 13 residues long. Trimming took 5 bases from V and 6 from J, leaving 13 bases between them. Germline CDR1 is LNHDA and CDR2 is SQIVND (reference sequence). CDR3 loop: CASSWKGTSEAFF. CDR3 in DNA: TGTGCCAGTAGTTGGAAGGGGACATCTGAAGCTTTCTTT. The full variable domain, rest sourced from reference TRBV19 and TRBJ1-1, is DGGITQSPKYLFRKEGQNVTLSCEQNLNHDAMYWYRQDPGQGLRLIYYSQIVNDFQKGDIAEGYSVSREKKESFPLTVTSAQKNPTAFYLCASSWKGTSEAFFGQGTRLTVV.

The chain is built from TRBV11-2 and TRBJ1-4; D call uncertain. This CDR3 has 13 amino acids. Germline CDR1 SGHAT, CDR2 FQNNGV. The V end was cut by 3 bases, the J end by 3 bases, with 5 bases between. CDR3 nucleotide sequence: TGTGCCAGCAGCTTCGGGCCTAATGAAAAACTGTTTTTT. It is translated as CASSFGPNEKLFF.

This chain uses TRBV10-3 with TRBJ2-1; the D gene could be TRBD1 or TRBD2 (5 bases each). Trimming stripped 3 bases from V and 0 bases from J, with 9 bases between. This CDR3 is built from 15 residues. Per germline, CDR1 ENHRY and CDR2 SYGVKD. The CDR3 region is CAISDSGTSYNEQFF. The CDR3 nucleotides are TGTGCCATCAGTGATTCGGGGACCTCCTACAATGAGCAGTTCTTC.

The V gene is TRBV28, the J gene TRBJ1-2, with D unclear. The CDR3 runs 13 residues. CDR1 is MDHEN, CDR2 SYDVKM, per germline. V was clipped by 3 bases and J by 2 bases, with 7 bases between them. The CDR3 loop is CASSFVGNYGYTF. CDR3 coding DNA: TGTGCCAGCAGTTTTGTCGGGAACTATGGCTACACCTTC.

This clone was seen a single time. This chain links TRBV27 with TRBJ1-2; D is ambiguous. The ends were cut back, 1 base at V and 4 bases at J, with 7 bases in the middle. Germline V gives CDR1 MNHEY, CDR2 SMNVEV (reference sequence). CDR3 length equals 13 residues. The CDR3 region is CASSLFSGYGYTF. The DNA for the CDR3 is TGTGCCAGCAGTTTATTCTCTGGCTATGGCTACACCTTC.

This chain links TRBV7-3 with TRBJ1-3; the D gene is possibly TRBD1 (5 bases). Germline V gene sequence: CDR1 SGHTA, CDR2 FQGTGA. The ends were cut back, 2 bases at V and 6 bases at J, with 8 bases in the middle. The CDR3 runs 13 residues. The CDR3 nucleotides are TGTGCCAGCAGCTTATCAGGGCTAAACACCATATATTTT. Amino acids: CASSLSGLNTIYF.

The V call is TRBV29-1, the J call TRBJ2-1; 11 bases are a match to TRBD2. The CDR3 totals 18 residues. V lost 3 bases, J lost 2 bases, and 12 bases stayed unmatched. CDR1 is SQVTM, CDR2 ANQGSEA, per germline. DNA of the CDR3: TGCAGCGTTGACCGCGGACCCGTAGCGGGAGGGCCCTACAATGAGCAGTTCTTC. Amino acid sequence: CSVDRGPVAGGPYNEQFF.

The chain combines TRBV5-1 with TRBJ2-5, with 8 bases matching TRBD2. Germline loops: CDR1 SGHRS, CDR2 YFSETQ. The length of the CDR3 is 14 residues. Germline trimming cut 3 bases from V and 3 bases from J; bases unmatched to any gene: 4. As DNA, the CDR3 is TGCGCCAGCAGCTCCCGTAGCGGGAAAGAGACCCAGTACTTC. This sequence encodes CASSSRSGKETQYF.

The chain joins TRBV5-4 to TRBJ2-2; D not resolved. Per the germline V gene, CDR1 is SGHNT and CDR2 is YYREEE (reference sequence). V was shortened by 0 bases and J by 7 bases, with 10 bases between the two germline ends. The CDR3 loop spans 14 amino acids. The CDR3 is CASSLGGWDGELFF. CDR3 sequence (DNA): TGTGCCAGCAGCTTGGGCGGTTGGGACGGGGAGCTGTTTTTT.

The chain joins TRBV11-2 to TRBJ2-7; 8 positions agree with TRBD2. The V segment lost 5 bases and the J segment 4 bases; nucleotides outside the gene matches: 16. Germline V CDR1 and CDR2: SGHAT, FQNNGV. The CDR3 spans 17 residues. This CDR3 reads CASSREGSGIASYEQYF. CDR3 nucleotide sequence: TGTGCCAGCAGCAGAGAGGGTAGCGGGATAGCATCGTACGAGCAGTACTTC.

The chain employs TRBV27 and TRBJ2-6; 11 bases map to TRBD2. Germline lookup yields CDR1 MNHEY and CDR2 SMNVEV (reference sequence). The CDR3 is made up of 17 amino acids. After removal of 6 bases from V and 4 bases from J, the junction contained 8 bases not matched to a gene. The CDR3 DNA is TGTGCCAGCAGGTCTACTAGCGGGGGCGTCGGGGCCAACGTCCTGACTTTC. Its translation is CASRSTSGGVGANVLTF. The full variable domain, rest sourced from reference TRBV27 and TRBJ2-6, is EAQVTQNPRYLITVTGKKLTVTCSQNMNHEYMSWYRQDPGLGLRQIYYSMNVEVTDKGDVPEGYKVSRKEKRNFPLILESPSPNQTSLYFCASRSTSGGVGANVLTFGAGSRLTVL.

This chain joins TRBV2 and TRBJ1-4; D is undetermined. Germline loops: CDR1 SNHLY, CDR2 FYNNEI. The CDR3 consists of 12 residues. V lost 4 bases, J lost 7 bases, and 7 bases lay in between. DNA for the CDR3: TGTGCCAGCAGTGTTAGGATTGAAAAACTGTTTTTT. It specifies CASSVRIEKLFF.